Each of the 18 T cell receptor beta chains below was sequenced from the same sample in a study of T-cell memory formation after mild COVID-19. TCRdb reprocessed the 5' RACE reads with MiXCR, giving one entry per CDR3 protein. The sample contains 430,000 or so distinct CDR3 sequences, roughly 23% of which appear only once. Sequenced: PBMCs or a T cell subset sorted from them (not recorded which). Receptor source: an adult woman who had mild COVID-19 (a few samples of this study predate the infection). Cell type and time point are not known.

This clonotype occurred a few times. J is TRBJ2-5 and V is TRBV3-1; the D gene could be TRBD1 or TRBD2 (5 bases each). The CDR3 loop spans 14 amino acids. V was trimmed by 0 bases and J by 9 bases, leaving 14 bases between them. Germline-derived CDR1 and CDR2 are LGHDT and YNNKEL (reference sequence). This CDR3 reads CASSQDGTRIAQYF. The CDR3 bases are TGTGCCAGCAGCCAAGACGGGACCCGGATCGCCCAGTACTTC.

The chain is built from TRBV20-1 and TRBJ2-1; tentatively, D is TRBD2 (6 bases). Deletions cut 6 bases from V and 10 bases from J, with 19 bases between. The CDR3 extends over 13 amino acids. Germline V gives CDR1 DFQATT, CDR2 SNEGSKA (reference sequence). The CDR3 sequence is CSATGDSFWEQFF. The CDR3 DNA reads TGCAGTGCGACGGGAGATTCCTTCTGGGAGCAGTTCTTC.

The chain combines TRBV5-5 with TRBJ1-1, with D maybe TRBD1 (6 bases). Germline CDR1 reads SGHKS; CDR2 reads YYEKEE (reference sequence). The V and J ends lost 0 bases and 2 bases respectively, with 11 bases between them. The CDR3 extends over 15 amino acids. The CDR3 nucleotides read TGTGCCAGCAGCTTGGCTGGGGGCAGTAACACTGAAGCTTTCTTT. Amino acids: CASSLAGGSNTEAFF.

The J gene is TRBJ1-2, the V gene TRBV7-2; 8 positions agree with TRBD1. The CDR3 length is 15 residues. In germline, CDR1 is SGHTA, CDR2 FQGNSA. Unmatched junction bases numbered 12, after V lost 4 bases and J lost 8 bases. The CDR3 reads CASSSPTGVLGGYTF. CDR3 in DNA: TGTGCCAGCAGCTCCCCGACAGGGGTACTGGGAGGCTACACCTTC.

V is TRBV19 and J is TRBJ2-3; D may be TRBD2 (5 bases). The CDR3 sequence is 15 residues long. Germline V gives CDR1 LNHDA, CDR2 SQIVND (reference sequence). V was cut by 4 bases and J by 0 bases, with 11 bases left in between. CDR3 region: CASSRTQTSTDTQYF. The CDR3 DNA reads TGTGCCAGTAGTAGGACTCAGACTAGCACAGATACGCAGTATTTT.

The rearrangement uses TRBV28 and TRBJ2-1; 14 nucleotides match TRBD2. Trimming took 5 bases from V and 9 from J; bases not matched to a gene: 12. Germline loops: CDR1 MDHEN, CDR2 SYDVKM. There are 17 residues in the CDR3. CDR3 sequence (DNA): TGTGCCAGCAGTACTGTATGGGGACTAGCGGGAGACGGTGAGCAGTTCTTC. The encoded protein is CASSTVWGLAGDGEQFF.

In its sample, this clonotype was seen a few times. CDR3 bases: TGTGCCACCAGTCCCCCTGCGGCCCTCCCCACTGAAGCTTTCTTT. This translates into CATSPPAALPTEAFF. This sequence joins TRBV15 and TRBJ1-1, with D unclear. Germline CDR1 and CDR2: LNHNV and YYDKDF (reference sequence). The V end lost 6 bases, the J end lost 4 bases, and 18 bases lay between the germline ends. CDR3 size: 15 residues. The full variable domain, with the rest looked up from reference TRBV15 and TRBJ1-1, is DAMVIQNPRYQVTQFGKPVTLSCSQTLNHNVMYWYQQKSSQAPKLLFHYYDKDFNNEADTPDNFQSRRPNTSFCFLDIRSPGLGDTAMYLCATSPPAALPTEAFFGQGTRLTVV.

CDR3 bases: TGTGCCAGCAGCTCCAGGACTAGCGGGGAGACGCAAGAGACCCAGTACTTC. The encoded protein is CASSSRTSGETQETQYF. V usage is TRBV11-3 and J usage is TRBJ2-5; 12 nucleotides agree with TRBD2. There are 17 residues in the CDR3. The V gene end was trimmed by 4 bases and the J gene end by 2 bases; junction bases not matched to a gene: 8. Germline loops: CDR1 SGHNT, CDR2 YENEEA.

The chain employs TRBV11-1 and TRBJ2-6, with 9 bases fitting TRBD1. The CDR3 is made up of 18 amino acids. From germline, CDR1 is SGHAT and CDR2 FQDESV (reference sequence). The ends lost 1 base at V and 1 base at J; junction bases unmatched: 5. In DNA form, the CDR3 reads TGTGCCAGCAGCTTAGAGGGACAGGGTCTTTCTGGGGCCAACGTCCTGACTTTC. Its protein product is CASSLEGQGLSGANVLTF.

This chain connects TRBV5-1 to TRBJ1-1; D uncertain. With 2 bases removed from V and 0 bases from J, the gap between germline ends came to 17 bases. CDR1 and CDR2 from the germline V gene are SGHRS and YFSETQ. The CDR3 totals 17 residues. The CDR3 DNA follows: TGCGCCAGCAGCTTCCGTGGGAATCCGGGTTTGAACACTGAAGCTTTCTTT. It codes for CASSFRGNPGLNTEAFF.

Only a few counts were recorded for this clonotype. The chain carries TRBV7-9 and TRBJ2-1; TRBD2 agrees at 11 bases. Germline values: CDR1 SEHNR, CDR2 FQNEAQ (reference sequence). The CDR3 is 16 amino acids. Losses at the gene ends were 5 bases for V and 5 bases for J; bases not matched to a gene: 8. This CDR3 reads CASSGGTSGIHNEQFF. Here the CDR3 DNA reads TGTGCCAGCAGCGGCGGGACTAGCGGAATACACAATGAGCAGTTCTTC.

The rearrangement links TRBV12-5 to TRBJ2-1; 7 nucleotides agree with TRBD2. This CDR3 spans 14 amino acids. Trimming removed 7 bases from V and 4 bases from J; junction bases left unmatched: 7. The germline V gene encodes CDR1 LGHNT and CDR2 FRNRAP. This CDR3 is CASVAGVVYNEQFF. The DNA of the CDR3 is TGTGCTAGTGTCGCGGGAGTTGTGTACAATGAGCAGTTCTTC. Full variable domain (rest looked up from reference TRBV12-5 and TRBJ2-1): DARVTQTPRHKVTEMGQEVTMRCQPILGHNTVFWYRQTMMQGLELLAYFRNRAPLDDSGMPKDRFSAEMPDATLATLKIQPSEPRDSAVYFCASVAGVVYNEQFFGPGTRLTVL.

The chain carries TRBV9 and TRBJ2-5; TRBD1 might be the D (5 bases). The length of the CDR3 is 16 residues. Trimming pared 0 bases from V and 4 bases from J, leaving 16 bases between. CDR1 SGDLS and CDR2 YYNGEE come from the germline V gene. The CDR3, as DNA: TGTGCCAGCAGCGTAGGTCAGGGTTACATTCCAGAGACCCAGTACTTC. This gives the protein CASSVGQGYIPETQYF.

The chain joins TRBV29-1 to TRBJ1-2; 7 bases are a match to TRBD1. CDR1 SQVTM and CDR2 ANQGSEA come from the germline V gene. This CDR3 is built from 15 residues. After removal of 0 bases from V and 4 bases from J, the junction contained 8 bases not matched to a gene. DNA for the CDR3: TGCAGCGTTGAAGATGGACTGGGACAGAGCTATGGCTACACCTTC. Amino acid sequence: CSVEDGLGQSYGYTF. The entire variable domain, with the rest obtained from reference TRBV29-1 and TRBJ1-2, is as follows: SAVISQKPSRDICQRGTSLTIQCQVDSQVTMMFWYRQQPGQSLTLIATANQGSEATYESGFVIDKFPISRPNLTFSTLTVSNMSPEDSSIYLCSVEDGLGQSYGYTFGSGTRLTVV.

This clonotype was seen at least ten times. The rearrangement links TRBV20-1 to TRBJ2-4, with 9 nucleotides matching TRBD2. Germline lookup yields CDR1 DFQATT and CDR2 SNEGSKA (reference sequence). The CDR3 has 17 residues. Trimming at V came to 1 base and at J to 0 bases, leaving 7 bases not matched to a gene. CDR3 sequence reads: CSARVLAGLGAKNIQYF. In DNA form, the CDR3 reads TGCAGTGCTAGAGTACTAGCGGGTCTCGGAGCCAAAAACATTCAGTACTTC.

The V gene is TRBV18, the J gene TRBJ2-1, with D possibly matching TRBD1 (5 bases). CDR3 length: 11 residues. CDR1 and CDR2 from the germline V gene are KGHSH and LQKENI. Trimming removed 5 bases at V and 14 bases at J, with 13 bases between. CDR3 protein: CASSGNEGEFF. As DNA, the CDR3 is TGTGCCAGCTCAGGAAACGAAGGGGAGTTCTTC.

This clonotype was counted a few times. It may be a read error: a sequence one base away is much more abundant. DNA of the CDR3: TGTGCCAGCAGTTTCTGGGGGAATGAGCAGTTCTTC. This translates into CASSFWGNEQFF. The genes are TRBV12-3 or TRBV12-4 and TRBJ2-1; D possibly uses TRBD1 or TRBD2 (5 bases each). V was trimmed by 3 bases and J by 7 bases, leaving 7 bases between them. The CDR3 consists of 12 residues.

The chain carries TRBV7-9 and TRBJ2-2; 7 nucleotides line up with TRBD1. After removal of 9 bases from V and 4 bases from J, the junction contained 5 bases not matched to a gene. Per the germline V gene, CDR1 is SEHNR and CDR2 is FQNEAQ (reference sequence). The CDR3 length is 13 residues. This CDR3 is CARDRDSTGELFF. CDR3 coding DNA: TGTGCCAGGGACCGGGACAGCACCGGGGAGCTGTTTTTT.